This TCR beta chain emerged from a study of T cell responses to AZD1222 COVID-19 vaccine. TCRdb keeps only in-frame clones here, not all; method: immunoSEQ multiplex PCR. The specimen's table records about 140,000 clones. The V gene's germline CDR1 is KGHDR and CDR2 SFDVKD. CDR3 length: 17 residues. The V and J ends lost 3 bases and 8 bases, in that order; junction bases with no gene match: 13. The chain couples TRBV24-1 to TRBJ2-1, with 9 bases fitting TRBD1. The receptor was derived from an adult in good health. Sequenced input: peripheral blood. The CDR3 loop reads CATSDRGGDRVSDEQFF. CDR3 bases: TGTGCCACCAGTGATCGGGGAGGGGACAGGGTTTCGGATGAGCAGTTCTTC.